These T cell receptor beta chains were read from a single sample in a study of human T cells and chemical hapten exposure. TCRdb independently ran MiXCR on the RACE reads; one entry per CDR3 protein. This table holds some 200,000 distinct CDR3 sequences, 25% to 30% found once. Sequenced here: whole blood, sampled in connection with sensitization to the hapten diphenylcyclopropenone (DPC). These receptors were taken from a young woman with alopecia areata. Some clones in this sample may be carry-over from other donors' samples. CDR3s include the opening cysteine and the closing phenylalanine or tryptophan. Each record gives: J gene, D gene, V gene, clone size, CDR3 protein, CDR3 DNA. The D gene is left open where the match is weak. Size is stated for part of the rows, as once, few or many counts, or as a class when the clone is expanded.

J: TRBJ2-7; D: TRBD1; V: TRBV19; size: .; CDR3: CASSAPAGTGLYEQYF; DNA: TGTGCCAGTAGTGCCCCCGCCGGGACAGGTTTGTACGAGCAGTACTTC
J: TRBJ2-3; D: .; V: TRBV5-1; size: many; CDR3: CASSLEYLGLDTQYF; DNA: TGCGCCAGCAGCTTGGAGTATCTGGGCTTAGATACGCAGTATTTT
J: TRBJ2-3; D: TRBD1; V: TRBV7-2; size: .; CDR3: CASSLQGAHRDTQYF; DNA: TGTGCCAGCAGCTTACAGGGGGCGCATCGAGATACGCAGTATTTT
J: TRBJ1-2; D: TRBD1; V: TRBV18; size: .; CDR3: CASSPALPGQGSHYGYTF; DNA: TGTGCCAGCTCACCCGCACTTCCAGGACAGGGGAGTCACTATGGCTACACCTTC
J: TRBJ2-7; D: TRBD1; V: TRBV12-3/TRBV12-4; size: few; CDR3: CASSPGQGAVEQYF; DNA: TGTGCCAGCAGCCCGGGACAGGGGGCGGTCGAGCAGTACTTC
J: TRBJ2-7; D: TRBD2; V: TRBV9; size: .; CDR3: CASSVRGEGTHEQYF; DNA: TGTGCCAGCAGCGTAAGAGGGGAGGGGACCCACGAGCAGTACTTC
J: TRBJ2-7; D: .; V: TRBV7-2; size: .; CDR3: CASSLAAARGYEQYF; DNA: TGTGCCAGCAGCTTGGCGGCAGCCCGGGGCTACGAGCAGTACTTC
J: TRBJ1-1; D: .; V: TRBV29-1; size: few; CDR3: CSVEDTGEDTEAFF; DNA: TGCAGCGTTGAAGATACGGGGGAGGACACTGAAGCTTTCTTT
J: TRBJ1-2; D: .; V: TRBV7-3; size: .; CDR3: CASSSPGGYGYTF; DNA: TGTGCCAGCAGCTCACCCGGGGGCTATGGCTACACCTTC
J: TRBJ2-5; D: .; V: TRBV29-1; size: .; CDR3: CSVESMVAGQYQETQYF; DNA: TGCAGCGTTGAAAGTATGGTAGCGGGACAGTACCAAGAGACCCAGTACTTC
J: TRBJ1-4; D: .; V: TRBV4-2; size: .; CDR3: CASSQVNGGKLFF; DNA: TGTGCCAGCAGCCAAGTGAACGGGGGAAAACTGTTTTTT
J: TRBJ1-4; D: TRBD1; V: TRBV16; size: .; CDR3: CASSLVGQGGEKLFF; DNA: TGTGCCAGCAGCCTCGTGGGACAGGGAGGTGAAAAACTGTTTTTT
J: TRBJ2-4; D: .; V: TRBV29-1; size: few; CDR3: CSVGEGTKNIQYF; DNA: TGCAGCGTTGGAGAAGGAACCAAAAACATTCAGTACTTC